These 22 T cell receptor beta chains share one sample of origin, sequenced in a study of T cells in tuberculosis (dated by TCRdb to 2017 to 2018). Library construction relied on the immunoSEQ multiplex PCR assay. Not all clones reach the TCRdb copy of this immuneACCESS table, which keeps in-frame sequences only. Checked studies attribute under half of the gap to unresolved V genes and leave the rest unexplained. The sample table lists about 34,000 clones, approximately 93% of them with a count of one. The biggest ten clones account for 11% of the sample. The time point label on this specimen signifies: new active TB diagnosis, blood taken before or within 7 days of starting treatment. The sequences come from PBMCs, collected at tuberculosis diagnosis. These receptors all stem from an adult with tuberculosis.

This sequence joins TRBV6-5 and TRBJ2-3; D remains unclear. Trimming stripped 5 bases from V and 2 bases from J, with 8 bases between. The length of the CDR3 is 13 residues. Germline loops: CDR1 MNHEY, CDR2 SVGAGI. This CDR3 is CASSQVLTDTQYF. The CDR3 bases are TGTGCCAGCAGTCAGGTTCTCACAGATACGCAGTATTTT.

This chain joins TRBV2 and TRBJ2-2; 13 positions agree with TRBD2. J gave up 0 bases and V 3 bases, and 4 bases lay outside the gene matches. The CDR3 is made up of 18 amino acids. In germline, CDR1 is SNHLY, CDR2 FYNNEI. The CDR3 nucleotides read TGTGCCAGCAGTGAGGGGACTAGCGGGGAGTCGAACACCGGGGAGCTGTTTTTT. Its protein is CASSEGTSGESNTGELFF.

The chain joins TRBV7-9 to TRBJ2-5; 13 positions agree with TRBD2. V shed 0 bases, J shed 1 base, and the junction held 5 bases outside the gene matches. This CDR3 spans 18 amino acids. Germline-derived CDR1 and CDR2 are SEHNR and FQNEAQ (reference sequence). This CDR3 is CASSLAGLAGQFQETQYF. The CDR3 coding sequence is TGTGCCAGCAGCTTAGCGGGACTAGCGGGGCAGTTCCAAGAGACCCAGTACTTC.

The gene calls are TRBV25-1 and TRBJ1-2; D perhaps matches TRBD1 (6 bases). V was shortened by 7 bases and J by 7 bases, with 16 bases between the two germline ends. Germline lookup yields CDR1 MGHDK and CDR2 SYGVNS. The CDR3 loop spans 13 amino acids. CDR3 loop: CASTWGQAPGYTF. CDR3 sequence (DNA): TGTGCCAGCACCTGGGGGCAGGCCCCTGGCTACACCTTC.

The chain couples TRBV28 to TRBJ2-7, with D perhaps TRBD1 (6 bases). Germline V CDR1 and CDR2: MDHEN, SYDVKM. Between the trimmed V and J ends, which lost 5 bases and 3 bases, there was a span of 11 bases. The CDR3 contains 13 residues. This CDR3 reads CASSLGQSYEQYF. The CDR3 bases are TGTGCCAGCAGTCTCGGACAGAGCTACGAGCAGTACTTC.

The genes are TRBV7-9 and TRBJ2-5; D might be TRBD1 (7 bases). CDR1 is SEHNR, CDR2 FQNEAQ, per germline (reference sequence). The V and J ends lost 5 bases and 6 bases respectively, with 22 bases between them. This CDR3 has 16 residues. The CDR3 DNA is TGTGCCAGCAGCCCCGGGGCAGGGGGGAGTAGCCAGACCCAGTACTTC. This translates into CASSPGAGGSSQTQYF.

The genes are TRBV7-2 and TRBJ2-2; D call uncertain. Germline V lookup: CDR1 SGHTA, CDR2 FQGNSA. The CDR3 consists of 14 residues. Trimming pared 1 base from V and 3 bases from J, leaving 6 bases between. The CDR3 here is CASSLGLHTGELFF. CDR3 nucleotides: TGTGCCAGCAGCTTAGGCCTACACACCGGGGAGCTGTTTTTT.

The rearrangement uses TRBV27 and TRBJ1-2; weak D call: TRBD1 (6 bases). The germline V gene encodes CDR1 MNHEY and CDR2 SMNVEV (reference sequence). V was clipped by 5 bases and J by 5 bases, with 12 bases between them. The length of the CDR3 is 13 residues. The CDR3 reads CASSHPTGYGYTF. In DNA, the CDR3 is TGTGCCAGCAGTCACCCTACAGGGTATGGCTACACCTTC.

V gene TRBV4-1 combines with J gene TRBJ1-1; weak D call: TRBD1 (5 bases). Germline-derived CDR1 and CDR2 are MGHRA and YSYEKL. There are 18 residues in the CDR3. V was cut by 0 bases and J by 1 base, with 18 bases left in between. CDR3 sequence: CASSQETTDTGKNTEAFF. DNA of the CDR3: TGCGCCAGCAGCCAAGAAACTACCGACACAGGAAAGAACACTGAAGCTTTCTTT.

A single count supports this clone. The gene calls are TRBV2 and TRBJ2-2, with 9 bases identical to TRBD1. The CDR3 runs 15 residues. CDR1 is SNHLY, CDR2 FYNNEI, per germline. V shed 7 bases, J shed 5 bases, and the junction held 8 bases outside the gene matches. CDR3 DNA: TGTGCCAGCAACCCGGACAGGGGAGAGACCGGGGAGCTGTTTTTT. Translating gives CASNPDRGETGELFF.

This sequence joins TRBV19 and TRBJ1-4, with 7 bases that match TRBD1. V shed 5 bases and J 7 bases; nucleotides not matched to a gene: 10. The CDR3 loop spans 15 amino acids. The germline gives CDR1 LNHDA, CDR2 SQIVND (reference sequence). CDR3: CASSSPRGETEKLFF. CDR3 DNA sequence: TGTGCCAGTAGTTCCCCCAGGGGGGAGACTGAAAAACTGTTTTTT.

The V and J genes are TRBV7-9 and TRBJ2-1, with 9 bases that match TRBD1. CDR3 length equals 15 residues. Germline V CDR1 and CDR2: SEHNR, FQNEAQ (reference sequence). Trimming removed 6 bases from V and 3 bases from J; junction bases left unmatched: 6. As DNA, the CDR3 is TGTGCCAGCAGTGTCACAGGGGGCAACTACAATGAGCAGTTCTTC. Translating it yields CASSVTGGNYNEQFF.

The chain couples TRBV7-2 to TRBJ2-5; perhaps TRBD2 as D (6 bases). Trimming took off 1 base at V and 6 bases at J, with 15 bases between the two ends. The germline gives CDR1 SGHTA, CDR2 FQGNSA. The CDR3 loop spans 15 amino acids. Here the CDR3 reads CASSLDGGTAQTQYF. In DNA, the CDR3 is TGTGCCAGCAGCTTAGACGGAGGGACCGCACAGACCCAGTACTTC.

V is TRBV28 and J is TRBJ1-3; 11 bases map to TRBD1. Germline lookup yields CDR1 MDHEN and CDR2 SYDVKM. This CDR3 is 15 amino acids long. V shed 7 bases, J shed 2 bases, and the junction held 4 bases outside the gene matches. The CDR3 sequence: CASNPGQGAGNTIYF. The CDR3 DNA is TGTGCCAGCAATCCGGGACAGGGGGCTGGAAACACCATATATTTT.

The chain combines TRBV5-1 with TRBJ2-7; the D is unclear. The CDR3 runs to 12 residues. CDR1 and CDR2 from the germline V gene are SGHRS and YFSETQ. V was shortened by 0 bases and J by 6 bases, with 7 bases between the two germline ends. CDR3 sequence reads: CASSLAGREQYF. DNA for the CDR3: TGCGCCAGCAGCTTGGCGGGTCGCGAGCAGTACTTC.

The chain uses TRBV11-3 and TRBJ2-1; 10 bases match TRBD2. CDR1 is SGHNT and CDR2 is YENEEA in the germline V gene. CDR3 size: 16 residues. The V segment lost 6 bases and the J segment 3 bases; nucleotides outside the gene matches: 8. The CDR3 DNA is TGTGCCAGCAGTCATAAAGCGGGGGGGCTCTACAATGAGCAGTTCTTC. Translating it yields CASSHKAGGLYNEQFF.

This clone has just one count. The chain recombines TRBV5-6 with TRBJ2-6, with TRBD1 identical over 7 bases. This CDR3 comprises 19 residues. V lost 0 bases to trimming and J lost 0 bases; unmatched junction nucleotides: 9. Germline values: CDR1 SGHDT, CDR2 YYEEEE. CDR3 DNA sequence: TGTGCCAGCAGCTTGGTTTGGCAGGGGGATACCTCTGGGGCCAACGTCCTGACTTTC. It codes for CASSLVWQGDTSGANVLTF. The variable domain in full, completed from reference TRBV5-6 and TRBJ2-6, reads DAGVTQSPTHLIKTRGQQVTLRCSPKSGHDTVSWYQQALGQGPQFIFQYYEEEERQRGNFPDRFSGHQFPNYSSELNVNALLLGDSALYLCASSLVWQGDTSGANVLTFGAGSRLTVL.

The V call is TRBV7-9, the J call TRBJ2-2, with 12 nucleotides matching TRBD1. Trimming at V came to 5 bases and at J to 6 bases, leaving 4 bases not matched to a gene. Germline V gives CDR1 SEHNR, CDR2 FQNEAQ (reference sequence). This CDR3 has 15 amino acids. The CDR3 DNA reads as TGTGCCAGCAGCCCCGGGACAGGGGGCTCCGGGGAGCTGTTTTTT. Encoded protein: CASSPGTGGSGELFF.

V and J are TRBV11-2 and TRBJ2-3, with a tentative D call TRBD1 (5 bases). Looked up from germline, CDR1 is SGHAT and CDR2 is FQNNGV. Trimming pared 3 bases from V and 1 base from J, leaving 17 bases between. CDR3 length: 17 amino acids. The CDR3 coding sequence is TGTGCCAGCAGCTTCCGACTCGGGCTAGGGGGCACAGATACGCAGTATTTT. Its protein product is CASSFRLGLGGTDTQYF.

This chain links TRBV12-5 with TRBJ2-3; 7 nucleotides align to TRBD1. This CDR3 region has 15 residues. V dropped 5 bases and J dropped 3; count of bases not matched to a gene: 8. The V gene's germline CDR1 is LGHNT and CDR2 FRNRAP. CDR3 sequence: CASGPRQGETDTQYF. In DNA, the CDR3 is TGTGCTAGTGGTCCGCGACAGGGAGAGACAGATACGCAGTATTTT.

The V and J genes are TRBV19 and TRBJ2-1; tentatively, D is TRBD1 (5 bases). Trimming took 7 bases from V and 4 from J, leaving 11 bases between them. CDR1 and CDR2 (germline): LNHDA, SQIVND (reference sequence). The CDR3 has 13 amino acids. CDR3 nucleotide sequence: TGTGCCAGTAAGGGGCAGGAATACAATGAGCAGTTCTTC. It yields the protein CASKGQEYNEQFF.

The chain links TRBV19 to TRBJ1-5; TRBD1 is a possible D gene (5 bases). Trimming removed 7 bases at V and 5 bases at J, with 18 bases between. Germline CDR1 and CDR2: LNHDA and SQIVND (reference sequence). The CDR3 is made up of 15 amino acids. In DNA, the CDR3 is TGTGCCAGTACTTTGACAGCCCGCTTAGATCAGCCCCAGCATTTT. Its translation is CASTLTARLDQPQHF.